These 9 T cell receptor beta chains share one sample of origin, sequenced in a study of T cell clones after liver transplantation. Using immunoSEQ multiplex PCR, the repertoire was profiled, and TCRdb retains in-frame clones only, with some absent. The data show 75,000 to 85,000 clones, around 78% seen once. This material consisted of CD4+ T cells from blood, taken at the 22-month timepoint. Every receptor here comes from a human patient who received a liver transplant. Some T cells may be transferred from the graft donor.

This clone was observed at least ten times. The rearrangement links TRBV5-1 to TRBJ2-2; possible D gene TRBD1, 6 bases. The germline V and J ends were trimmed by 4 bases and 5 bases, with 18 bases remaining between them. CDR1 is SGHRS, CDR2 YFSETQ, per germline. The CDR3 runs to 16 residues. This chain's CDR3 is CASSTTGTPTTGELFF. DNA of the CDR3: TGCGCCAGCAGCACTACCGGGACACCCACAACCGGGGAGCTGTTTTTT. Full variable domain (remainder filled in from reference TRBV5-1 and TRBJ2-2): KAGVTQTPRYLIKTRGQQVTLSCSPISGHRSVSWYQQTPGQGLQFLFEYFSETQRNKGNFPGRFSGRQFSNSRSEMNVSTLELGDSALYLCASSTTGTPTTGELFFGEGSRLTVL.

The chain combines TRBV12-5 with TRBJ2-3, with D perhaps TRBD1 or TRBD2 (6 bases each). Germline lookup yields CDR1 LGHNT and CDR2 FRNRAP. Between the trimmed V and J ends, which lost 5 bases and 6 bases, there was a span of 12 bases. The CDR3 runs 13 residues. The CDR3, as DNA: TGTGCTAGTGGTGACAAAGGGGGGGATACGCAGTATTTT. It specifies CASGDKGGDTQYF.

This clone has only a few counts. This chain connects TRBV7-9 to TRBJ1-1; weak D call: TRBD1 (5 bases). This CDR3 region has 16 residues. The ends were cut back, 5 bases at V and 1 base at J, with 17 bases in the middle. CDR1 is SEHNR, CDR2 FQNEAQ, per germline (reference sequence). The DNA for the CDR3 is TGTGCCAGCAGCGGACGATACGGACAAACGAACACTGAAGCTTTCTTT. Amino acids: CASSGRYGQTNTEAFF.

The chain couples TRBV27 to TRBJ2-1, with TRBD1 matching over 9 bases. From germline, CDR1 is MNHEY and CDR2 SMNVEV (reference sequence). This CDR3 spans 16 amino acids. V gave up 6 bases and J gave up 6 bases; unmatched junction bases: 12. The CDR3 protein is CASRVLGTGSGNEQFF. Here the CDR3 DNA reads TGTGCCAGCAGGGTCCTCGGGACAGGGTCGGGCAATGAGCAGTTCTTC.

The CDR3 reads CASSLGGRADTQYF. DNA for the CDR3: TGTGCCAGCAGCTTAGGGGGGCGGGCAGATACGCAGTATTTT. The chain carries TRBV11-3 and TRBJ2-3; TRBD1 might be the D (6 bases). Germline V gene data show CDR1 as SGHNT and CDR2 as YENEEA. V was cut by 1 base and J by 4 bases, with 9 bases left in between. This CDR3 contains 14 residues.

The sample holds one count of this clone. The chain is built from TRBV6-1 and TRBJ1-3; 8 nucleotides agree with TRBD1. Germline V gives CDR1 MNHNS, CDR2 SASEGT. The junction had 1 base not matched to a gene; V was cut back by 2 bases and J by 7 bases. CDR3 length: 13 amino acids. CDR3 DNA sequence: TGTGCCAGCAGTGAAAACAGGGGGAACACCATATATTTT. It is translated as CASSENRGNTIYF.

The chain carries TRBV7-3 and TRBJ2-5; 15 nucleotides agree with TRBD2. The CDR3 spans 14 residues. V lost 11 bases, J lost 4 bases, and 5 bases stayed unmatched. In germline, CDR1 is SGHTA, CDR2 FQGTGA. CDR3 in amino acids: CAGLAGGSPETQYF. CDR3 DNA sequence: TGTGCCGGACTAGCGGGGGGGTCCCCAGAGACCCAGTACTTC.

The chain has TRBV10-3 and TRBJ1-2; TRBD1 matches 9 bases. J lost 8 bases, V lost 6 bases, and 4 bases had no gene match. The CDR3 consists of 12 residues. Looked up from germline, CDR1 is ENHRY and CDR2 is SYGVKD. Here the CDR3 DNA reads TGTGCCATCAGAGGGGACAGGGTAGGCTACACCTTC. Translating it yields CAIRGDRVGYTF.

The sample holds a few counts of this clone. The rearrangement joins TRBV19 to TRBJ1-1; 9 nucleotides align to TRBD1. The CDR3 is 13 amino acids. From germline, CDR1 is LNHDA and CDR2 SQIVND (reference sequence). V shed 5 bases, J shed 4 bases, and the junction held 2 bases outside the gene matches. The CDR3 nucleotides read TGTGCCAGTAGTGAGGACAGGGGCACTGAAGCTTTCTTT. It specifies CASSEDRGTEAFF.